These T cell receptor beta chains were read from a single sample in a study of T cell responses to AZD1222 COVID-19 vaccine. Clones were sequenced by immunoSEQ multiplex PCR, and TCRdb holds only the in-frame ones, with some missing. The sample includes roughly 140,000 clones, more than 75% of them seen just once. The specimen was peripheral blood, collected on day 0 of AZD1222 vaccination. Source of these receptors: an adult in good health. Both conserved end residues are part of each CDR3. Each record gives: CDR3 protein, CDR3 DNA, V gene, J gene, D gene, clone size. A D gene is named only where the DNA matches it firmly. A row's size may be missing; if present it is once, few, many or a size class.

cdr3_aa: CASSSSRDRGRNEQFF
cdr3_nt: TGTGCCAGCAGCTCGTCCCGGGACAGGGGAAGAAATGAGCAGTTCTTC
v_call: TRBV7-2
j_call: TRBJ2-1
d_call: TRBD1
clone_size: .

cdr3_aa: CASSTQGINEQFF
cdr3_nt: TGTGCCAGCAGTACCCAGGGGATCAATGAGCAGTTCTTC
v_call: TRBV6-5
j_call: TRBJ2-1
d_call: .
clone_size: .

cdr3_aa: CASSQLADTDTQYF
cdr3_nt: TGTGCCAGCAGCCAGCTAGCGGACACAGATACGCAGTATTTT
v_call: TRBV3-1/TRBV3-2
j_call: TRBJ2-3
d_call: TRBD2
clone_size: .

cdr3_aa: CASSLGEGNVLTF
cdr3_nt: TGTGCCAGCAGCTTAGGCGAGGGCAACGTCCTGACTTTC
v_call: TRBV13
j_call: TRBJ2-6
d_call: .
clone_size: .

cdr3_aa: CASSSPGGAWANYGYTF
cdr3_nt: TGTGCCAGCAGTTCGCCAGGGGGCGCTTGGGCTAACTATGGCTACACCTTC
v_call: TRBV28
j_call: TRBJ1-2
d_call: TRBD1
clone_size: .

cdr3_aa: CASSLGFGTGGHGELFF
cdr3_nt: TGTGCCAGCAGCTTAGGGTTCGGGACAGGGGGACATGGGGAGCTGTTTTTT
v_call: TRBV11-2
j_call: TRBJ2-2
d_call: TRBD1
clone_size: .

cdr3_aa: CASSLSPTSGTIYEQYF
cdr3_nt: TGTGCCAGCAGTTTATCACCGACTAGCGGGACTATCTACGAGCAGTACTTC
v_call: TRBV28
j_call: TRBJ2-7
d_call: TRBD2
clone_size: .

cdr3_aa: CATSDGILGNYGYTF
cdr3_nt: TGTGCCACCAGTGATGGGATTCTGGGGAACTATGGCTACACCTTC
v_call: TRBV24-1
j_call: TRBJ1-2
d_call: .
clone_size: .

cdr3_aa: CASSQRGSREQFF
cdr3_nt: TGTGCCAGCAGCCAGCGGGGTAGCCGTGAGCAGTTCTTC
v_call: TRBV3-1/TRBV3-2
j_call: TRBJ2-1
d_call: .
clone_size: .

cdr3_aa: CASSPFGGALEEANEKLFF
cdr3_nt: TGTGCCAGCAGCCCATTCGGGGGGGCACTCGAGGAGGCTAATGAAAAACTGTTTTTT
v_call: TRBV3-1/TRBV3-2
j_call: TRBJ1-4
d_call: .
clone_size: .

cdr3_aa: CSAPRGRAQHF
cdr3_nt: TGCAGTGCTCCCCGAGGGAGGGCCCAGCATTTT
v_call: TRBV20-1
j_call: TRBJ1-5
d_call: .
clone_size: .

cdr3_aa: CASSRHNYEQFF
cdr3_nt: TGTGCCAGTAGTAGACACAATTATGAGCAGTTCTTC
v_call: TRBV19
j_call: TRBJ2-1
d_call: .
clone_size: .

cdr3_aa: CASVPGLAENEQFF
cdr3_nt: TGTGCTAGTGTCCCGGGACTAGCGGAAAATGAGCAGTTCTTC
v_call: TRBV12-5
j_call: TRBJ2-1
d_call: TRBD2
clone_size: .

cdr3_aa: CASGYVDRGPYEQYF
cdr3_nt: TGTGCCAGCGGCTACGTCGACAGGGGTCCCTACGAGCAGTACTTC
v_call: TRBV28
j_call: TRBJ2-7
d_call: TRBD1
clone_size: .

cdr3_aa: CASSKEDRVDETQYF
cdr3_nt: TGTGCCAGCAGCAAAGAGGACAGGGTGGACGAGACCCAGTACTTC
v_call: TRBV21-1
j_call: TRBJ2-5
d_call: .
clone_size: .

cdr3_aa: CATSRDPFRGTEAFF
cdr3_nt: TGTGCCACCAGCAGAGATCCCTTCCGGGGCACTGAAGCTTTCTTT
v_call: TRBV15
j_call: TRBJ1-1
d_call: .
clone_size: once

cdr3_aa: CASSPPRGTSYNEQFF
cdr3_nt: TGTGCCAGCTCACCACCGAGGGGAACCTCCTACAATGAGCAGTTCTTC
v_call: TRBV18
j_call: TRBJ2-1
d_call: .
clone_size: few